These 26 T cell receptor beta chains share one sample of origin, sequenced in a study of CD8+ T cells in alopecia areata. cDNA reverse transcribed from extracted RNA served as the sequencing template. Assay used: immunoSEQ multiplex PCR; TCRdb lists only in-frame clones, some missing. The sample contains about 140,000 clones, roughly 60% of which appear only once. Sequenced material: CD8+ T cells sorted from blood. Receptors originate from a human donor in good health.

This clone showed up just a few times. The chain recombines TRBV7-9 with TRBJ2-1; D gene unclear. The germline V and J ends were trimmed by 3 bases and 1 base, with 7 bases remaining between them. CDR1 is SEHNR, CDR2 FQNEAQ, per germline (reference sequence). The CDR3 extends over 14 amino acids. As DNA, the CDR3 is TGTGCCAGCAGCTTTAAGGGATCCTACAATGAGCAGTTCTTC. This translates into CASSFKGSYNEQFF.

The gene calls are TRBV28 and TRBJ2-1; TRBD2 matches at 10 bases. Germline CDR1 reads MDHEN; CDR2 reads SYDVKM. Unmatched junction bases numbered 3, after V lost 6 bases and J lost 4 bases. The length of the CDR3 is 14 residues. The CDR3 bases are TGTGCCAGCAGAGAACTAGCGGGGTACAATGAGCAGTTCTTC. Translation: CASRELAGYNEQFF.

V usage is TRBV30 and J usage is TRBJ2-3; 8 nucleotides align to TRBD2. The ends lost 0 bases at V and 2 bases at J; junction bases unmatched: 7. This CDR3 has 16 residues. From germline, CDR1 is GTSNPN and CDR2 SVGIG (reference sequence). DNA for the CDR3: TGTGCCTGGAGTGTACTCGGTAGCGGGATCACAGATACGCAGTATTTT. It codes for CAWSVLGSGITDTQYF.

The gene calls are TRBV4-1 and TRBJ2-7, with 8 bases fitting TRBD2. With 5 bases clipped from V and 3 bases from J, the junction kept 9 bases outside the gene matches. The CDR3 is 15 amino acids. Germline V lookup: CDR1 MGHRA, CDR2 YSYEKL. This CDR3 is CASSARTGTSYEQYF. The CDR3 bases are TGCGCCAGCAGCGCTCGGACCGGGACTAGCTACGAGCAGTACTTC.

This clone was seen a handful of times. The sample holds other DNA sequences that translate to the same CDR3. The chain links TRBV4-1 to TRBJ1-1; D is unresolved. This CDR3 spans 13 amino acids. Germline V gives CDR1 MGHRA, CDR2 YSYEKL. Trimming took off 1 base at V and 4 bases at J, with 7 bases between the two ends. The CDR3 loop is CASSQGDSTEAFF. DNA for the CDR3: TGCGCCAGCAGCCAAGGGGATAGCACTGAAGCTTTCTTT.

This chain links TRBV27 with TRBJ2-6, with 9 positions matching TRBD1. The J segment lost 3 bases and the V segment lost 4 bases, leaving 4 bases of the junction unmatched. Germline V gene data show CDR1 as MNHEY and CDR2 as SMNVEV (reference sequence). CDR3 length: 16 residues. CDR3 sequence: CASSWTGVSGANVLTF. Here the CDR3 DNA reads TGTGCCAGCAGTTGGACAGGGGTTAGTGGGGCCAACGTCCTGACTTTC.

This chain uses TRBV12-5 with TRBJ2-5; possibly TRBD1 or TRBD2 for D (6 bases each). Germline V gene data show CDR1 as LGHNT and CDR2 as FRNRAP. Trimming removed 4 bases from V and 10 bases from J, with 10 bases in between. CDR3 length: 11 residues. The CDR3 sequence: CASGSGADQYF. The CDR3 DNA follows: TGTGCTAGTGGTTCGGGGGCGGACCAGTACTTC.

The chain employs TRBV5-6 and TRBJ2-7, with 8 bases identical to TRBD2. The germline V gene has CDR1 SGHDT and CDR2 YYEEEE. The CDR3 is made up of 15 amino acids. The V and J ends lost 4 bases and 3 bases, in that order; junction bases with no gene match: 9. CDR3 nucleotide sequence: TGTGCCAGCAGCCTCACTAGCGGAGGAAACTACGAGCAGTACTTC. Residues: CASSLTSGGNYEQYF.

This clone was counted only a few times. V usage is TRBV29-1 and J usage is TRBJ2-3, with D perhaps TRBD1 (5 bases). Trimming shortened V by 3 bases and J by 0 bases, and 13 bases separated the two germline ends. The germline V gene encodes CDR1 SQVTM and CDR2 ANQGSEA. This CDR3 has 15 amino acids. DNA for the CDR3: TGCAGCGTTGATCTGGGGCTCCGGAGCACAGATACGCAGTATTTT. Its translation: CSVDLGLRSTDTQYF.

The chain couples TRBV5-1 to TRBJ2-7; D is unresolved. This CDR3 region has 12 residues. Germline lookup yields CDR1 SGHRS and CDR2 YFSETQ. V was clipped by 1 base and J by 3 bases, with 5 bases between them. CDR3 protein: CASSLRRYEQYF. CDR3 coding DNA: TGCGCCAGCAGCTTGCGCCGCTACGAGCAGTACTTC.

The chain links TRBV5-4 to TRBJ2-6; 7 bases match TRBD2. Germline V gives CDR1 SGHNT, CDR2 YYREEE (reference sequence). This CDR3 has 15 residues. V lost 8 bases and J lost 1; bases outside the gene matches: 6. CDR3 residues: CASQLAPSGANVLTF. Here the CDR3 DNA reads TGTGCCAGTCAACTAGCGCCGTCTGGGGCCAACGTCCTGACTTTC.

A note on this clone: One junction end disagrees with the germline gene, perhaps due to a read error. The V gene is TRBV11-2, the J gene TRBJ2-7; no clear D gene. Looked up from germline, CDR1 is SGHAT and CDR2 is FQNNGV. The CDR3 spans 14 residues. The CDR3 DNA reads TGCGCCAGCAGCCTGGCGAGGAGCTCCTACGAGCAGTACTTC. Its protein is CASSLARSSYEQYF.

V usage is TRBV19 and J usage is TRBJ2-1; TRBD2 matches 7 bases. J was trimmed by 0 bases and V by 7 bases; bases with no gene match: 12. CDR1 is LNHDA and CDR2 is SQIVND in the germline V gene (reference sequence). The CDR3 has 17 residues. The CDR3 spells CASTPKGRGSSYNEQFF. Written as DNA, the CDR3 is TGTGCCAGTACCCCGAAGGGTCGCGGGAGCTCCTACAATGAGCAGTTCTTC.

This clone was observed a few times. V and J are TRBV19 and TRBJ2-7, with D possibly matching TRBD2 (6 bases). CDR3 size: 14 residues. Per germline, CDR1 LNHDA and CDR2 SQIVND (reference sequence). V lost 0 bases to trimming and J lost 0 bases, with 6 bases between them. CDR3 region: CASSIDGSSYEQYF. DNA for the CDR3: TGTGCCAGTAGTATAGACGGGAGCTCCTACGAGCAGTACTTC.

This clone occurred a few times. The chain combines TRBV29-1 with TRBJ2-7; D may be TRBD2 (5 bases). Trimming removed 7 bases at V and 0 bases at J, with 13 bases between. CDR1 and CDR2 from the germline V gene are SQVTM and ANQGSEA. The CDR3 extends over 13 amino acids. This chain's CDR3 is CSALLEVSYEQYF. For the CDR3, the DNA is TGCAGCGCTTTATTGGAGGTCTCCTACGAGCAGTACTTC.

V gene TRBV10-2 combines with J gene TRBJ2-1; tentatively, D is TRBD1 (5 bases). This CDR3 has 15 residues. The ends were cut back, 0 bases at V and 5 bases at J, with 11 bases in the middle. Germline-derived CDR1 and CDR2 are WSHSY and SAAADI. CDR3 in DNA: TGCGCCAGCAGTGAGTCGGGGCTAACTAACAATGAGCAGTTCTTC. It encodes CASSESGLTNNEQFF.

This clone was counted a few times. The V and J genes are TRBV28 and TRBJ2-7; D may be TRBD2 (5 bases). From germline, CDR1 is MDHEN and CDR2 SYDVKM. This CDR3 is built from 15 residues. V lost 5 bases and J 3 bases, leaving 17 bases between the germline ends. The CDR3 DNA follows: TGTGCCAGCAGTCCTCTTACTACGGGAAACTACGAGCAGTACTTC. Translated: CASSPLTTGNYEQYF.

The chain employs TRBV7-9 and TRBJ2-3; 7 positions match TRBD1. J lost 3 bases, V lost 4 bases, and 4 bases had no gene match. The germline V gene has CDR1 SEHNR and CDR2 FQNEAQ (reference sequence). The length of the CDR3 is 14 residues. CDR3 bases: TGTGCCAGCAGCTCGGACAGGCCGACAGATACGCAGTATTTT. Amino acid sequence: CASSSDRPTDTQYF.

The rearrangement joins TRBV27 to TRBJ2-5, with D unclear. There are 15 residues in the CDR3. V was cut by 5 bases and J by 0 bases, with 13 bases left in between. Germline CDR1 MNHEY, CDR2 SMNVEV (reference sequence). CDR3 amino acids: CASSAAMKYQETQYF. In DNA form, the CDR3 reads TGTGCCAGCAGTGCAGCCATGAAGTACCAAGAGACCCAGTACTTC.

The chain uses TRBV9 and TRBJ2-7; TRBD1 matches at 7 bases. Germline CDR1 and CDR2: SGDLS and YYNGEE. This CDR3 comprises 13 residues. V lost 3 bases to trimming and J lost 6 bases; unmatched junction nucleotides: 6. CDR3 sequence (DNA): TGTGCCAGCAGCGGAGGGACAGTGGGCGAGCAGTACTTC. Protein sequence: CASSGGTVGEQYF.

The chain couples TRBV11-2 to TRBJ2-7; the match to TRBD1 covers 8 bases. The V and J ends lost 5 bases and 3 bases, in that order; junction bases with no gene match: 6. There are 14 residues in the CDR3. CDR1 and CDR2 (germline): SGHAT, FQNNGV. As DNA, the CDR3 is TGTGCCAGCAGCGCGGGGACAGGACGCTACGAGCAGTACTTC. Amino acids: CASSAGTGRYEQYF.

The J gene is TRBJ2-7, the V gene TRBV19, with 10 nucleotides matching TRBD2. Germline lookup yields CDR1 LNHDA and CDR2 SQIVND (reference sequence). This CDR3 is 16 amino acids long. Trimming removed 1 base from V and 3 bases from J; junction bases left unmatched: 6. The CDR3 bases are TGTGCCAGTAGTATAGGAGCTAGCGGGAGCGTCTACGAGCAGTACTTC. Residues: CASSIGASGSVYEQYF.

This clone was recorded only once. The CDR3 here is CASSRGSQPSYNEQFF. CDR3 nucleotide sequence: TGTGCCAGCAGCCGGGGGAGCCAGCCCTCCTACAATGAGCAGTTCTTC. The chain uses TRBV13 and TRBJ2-1; maybe TRBD2 (6 bases). The CDR3 is made up of 16 amino acids. CDR1 and CDR2 from the germline V gene are PRHDT and FYEKMQ (reference sequence). V was shortened by 5 bases and J by 0 bases, with 14 bases between the two germline ends.

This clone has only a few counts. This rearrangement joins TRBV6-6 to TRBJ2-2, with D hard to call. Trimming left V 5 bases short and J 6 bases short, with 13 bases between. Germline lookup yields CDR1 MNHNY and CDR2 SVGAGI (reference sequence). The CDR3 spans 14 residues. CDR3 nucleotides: TGTGCCAGCAGTCCTCTCCCCAATCCCGGGGAGCTGTTTTTT. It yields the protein CASSPLPNPGELFF.

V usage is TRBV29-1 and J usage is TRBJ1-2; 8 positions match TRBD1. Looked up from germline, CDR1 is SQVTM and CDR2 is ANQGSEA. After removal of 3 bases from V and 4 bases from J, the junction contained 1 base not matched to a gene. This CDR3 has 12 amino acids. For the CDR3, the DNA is TGCAGCGTTGACGGACAGGGCTATGGCTACACCTTC. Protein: CSVDGQGYGYTF. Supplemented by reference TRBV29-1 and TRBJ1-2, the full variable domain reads SAVISQKPSRDICQRGTSLTIQCQVDSQVTMMFWYRQQPGQSLTLIATANQGSEATYESGFVIDKFPISRPNLTFSTLTVSNMSPEDSSIYLCSVDGQGYGYTFGSGTRLTVV.

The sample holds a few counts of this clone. The CDR3 region is CASGWGLAGEQFF. The CDR3, as DNA: TGTGCTAGTGGCTGGGGACTAGCGGGAGAACAGTTCTTC. The gene calls are TRBV12-5 and TRBJ2-1, with 14 nucleotides matching TRBD2. The CDR3 is made up of 13 amino acids. Per the germline V gene, CDR1 is LGHNT and CDR2 is FRNRAP. The junction had 5 bases not matched to a gene; V was cut back by 6 bases and J by 13 bases.